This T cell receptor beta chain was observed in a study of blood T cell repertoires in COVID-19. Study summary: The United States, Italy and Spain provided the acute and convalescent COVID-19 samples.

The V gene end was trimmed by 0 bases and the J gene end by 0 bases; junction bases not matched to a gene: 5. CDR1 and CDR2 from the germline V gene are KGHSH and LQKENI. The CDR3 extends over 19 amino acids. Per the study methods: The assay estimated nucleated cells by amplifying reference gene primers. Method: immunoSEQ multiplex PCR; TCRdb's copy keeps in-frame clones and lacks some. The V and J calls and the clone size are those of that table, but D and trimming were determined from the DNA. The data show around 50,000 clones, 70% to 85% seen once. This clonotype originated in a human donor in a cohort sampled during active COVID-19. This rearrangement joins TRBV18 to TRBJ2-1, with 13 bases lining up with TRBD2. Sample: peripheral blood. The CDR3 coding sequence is TGTGCCAGCTCACCACCGGGACTAGCGGGGTACAGCTCCTACAATGAGCAGTTCTTC. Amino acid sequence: CASSPPGLAGYSSYNEQFF.